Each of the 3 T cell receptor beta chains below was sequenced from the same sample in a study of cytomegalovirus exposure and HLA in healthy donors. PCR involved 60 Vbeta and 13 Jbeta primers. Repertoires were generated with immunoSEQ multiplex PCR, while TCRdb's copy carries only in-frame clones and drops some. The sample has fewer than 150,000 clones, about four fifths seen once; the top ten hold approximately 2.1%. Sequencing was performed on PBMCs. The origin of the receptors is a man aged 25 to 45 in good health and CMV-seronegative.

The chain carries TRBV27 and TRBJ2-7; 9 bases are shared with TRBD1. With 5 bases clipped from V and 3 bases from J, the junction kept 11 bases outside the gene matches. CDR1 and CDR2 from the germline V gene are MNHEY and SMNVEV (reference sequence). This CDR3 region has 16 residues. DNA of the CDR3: TGTGCCAGCAGTCGACCGGGACAGGGCACCTTCTACGAGCAGTACTTC. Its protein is CASSRPGQGTFYEQYF.

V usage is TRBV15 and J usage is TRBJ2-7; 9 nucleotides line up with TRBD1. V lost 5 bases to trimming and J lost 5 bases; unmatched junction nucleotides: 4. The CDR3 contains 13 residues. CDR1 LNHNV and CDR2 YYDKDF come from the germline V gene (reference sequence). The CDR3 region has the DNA TGTGCCACCAGCGGGGACAGGGCCAACGAGCAGTACTTC. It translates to CATSGDRANEQYF. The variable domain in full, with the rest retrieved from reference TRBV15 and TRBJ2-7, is DAMVIQNPRYQVTQFGKPVTLSCSQTLNHNVMYWYQQKSSQAPKLLFHYYDKDFNNEADTPDNFQSRRPNTSFCFLDIRSPGLGDTAMYLCATSGDRANEQYFGPGTRLTVT.

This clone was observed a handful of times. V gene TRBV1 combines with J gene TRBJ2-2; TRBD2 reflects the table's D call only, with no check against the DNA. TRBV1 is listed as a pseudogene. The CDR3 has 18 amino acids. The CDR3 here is CTSSQGASGRPNTGELFF. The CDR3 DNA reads TGCACCAGCAGCCAAGGGGCTAGCGGGAGGCCGAACACCGGGGAGCTGTTTTTT.